The 16 T cell receptor beta chains in this list originate from one sample, sequenced in a study of blood T cell repertoires in COVID-19. Assay: immunoSEQ multiplex PCR; the TCRdb copy retains only in-frame clones and omits some. The sample lists about 230,000 clones; 84% were seen once. The sequencing input was PBMCs or T cells enriched from blood (not recorded which). The receptors derive from a man in his sixties who had recovered from COVID-19.

This chain links TRBV6-5 with TRBJ2-1, with D hard to call. CDR1 and CDR2 (germline): MNHEY, SVGAGI. The germline V and J ends were trimmed by 6 bases and 2 bases, with 8 bases remaining between them. This CDR3 has 13 residues. For the CDR3, the DNA is TGTGCCAGCAGGCGGTCCGCCTACAATGAGCAGTTCTTC. This sequence encodes CASRRSAYNEQFF.

The V gene is TRBV5-1, the J gene TRBJ1-4; no clear D gene. This CDR3 is 14 amino acids long. V was trimmed by 1 base and J by 3 bases, leaving 7 bases between them. Germline CDR1 reads SGHRS; CDR2 reads YFSETQ. The CDR3 protein is CASSLQASNEKLFF. CDR3 nucleotides: TGCGCCAGCAGCTTGCAGGCTTCTAATGAAAAACTGTTTTTT.

The gene calls are TRBV15 and TRBJ2-7; 9 bases line up with TRBD1. Germline V gene lookup returns CDR1 LNHNV and CDR2 YYDKDF (reference sequence). Trimming took 1 base from V and 3 from J; bases not matched to a gene: 4. The CDR3 is 15 residues long. CDR3 amino acids: CATSRVETGGYEQYF. DNA for the CDR3: TGTGCCACCAGCAGAGTTGAGACAGGGGGCTACGAGCAGTACTTC.

V and J are TRBV5-1 and TRBJ2-1; a weak D match, TRBD2 (5 bases). Germline V gene sequence: CDR1 SGHRS, CDR2 YFSETQ. Trimming stripped 6 bases from V and 3 bases from J, with 19 bases between. CDR3 length: 16 residues. CDR3 sequence: CASTPLGETRYNEQFF. As DNA, the CDR3 is TGCGCCAGCACCCCTCTCGGGGAAACTCGCTACAATGAGCAGTTCTTC. Full variable domain (remainder filled in from reference TRBV5-1 and TRBJ2-1): KAGVTQTPRYLIKTRGQQVTLSCSPISGHRSVSWYQQTPGQGLQFLFEYFSETQRNKGNFPGRFSGRQFSNSRSEMNVSTLELGDSALYLCASTPLGETRYNEQFFGPGTRLTVL.

This chain links TRBV30 with TRBJ1-6; D unresolved. This CDR3 contains 14 residues. Trimming pared 4 bases from V and 0 bases from J, leaving 7 bases between. The germline gives CDR1 GTSNPN, CDR2 SVGIG (reference sequence). CDR3 coding DNA: TGTGCCTGGAAAGAGAGCTCCTATAATTCACCCCTCCACTTT. Translating gives CAWKESSYNSPLHF. The whole variable domain, remainder taken from reference TRBV30 and TRBJ1-6, is SQTIHQWPATLVQPVGSPLSLECTVEGTSNPNLYWYRQAAGRGLQLLFYSVGIGQISSEVPQNLSASRPQDRQFILSSKKLLLSDSGFYLCAWKESSYNSPLHFGNGTRLTVT.

This chain links TRBV7-2 with TRBJ1-2, with D uncertain. This CDR3 contains 16 residues. The germline V and J ends were trimmed by 2 bases and 4 bases, with 17 bases remaining between them. Germline CDR1 SGHTA, CDR2 FQGNSA. The CDR3 reads CASSLPPPAGPYGYTF. CDR3 nucleotide sequence: TGTGCCAGCAGCTTACCCCCCCCGGCAGGCCCCTATGGCTACACCTTC. Drawing the rest from reference TRBV7-2 and TRBJ1-2, the complete variable domain is GAGVSQSPSNKVTEKGKDVELRCDPISGHTALYWYRQSLGQGLEFLIYFQGNSAPDKSGLPSDRFSAERTGGSVSTLTIQRTQQEDSAVYLCASSLPPPAGPYGYTFGSGTRLTVV.

The rearrangement uses TRBV7-9 and TRBJ2-1; 13 bases agree with TRBD2. This CDR3 region has 19 residues. The germline CDR1 and CDR2 sequences are SEHNR and FQNEAQ (reference sequence). The V gene end was trimmed by 2 bases and the J gene end by 9 bases; junction bases not matched to a gene: 16. CDR3 DNA sequence: TGTGCCAGCAGCTTATTTCTAGGGGATTCGAGACTAGCGGGGGGTGAGCAGTTCTTC. Its protein product is CASSLFLGDSRLAGGEQFF.

The chain recombines TRBV3-1 (or the pseudogene TRBV3-2) with TRBJ2-7, with a weak D call TRBD2 (5 bases). CDR1 LGHDT and CDR2 YNNKEL come from the germline V gene (reference sequence). V lost 4 bases and J 2 bases, leaving 9 bases between the germline ends. The CDR3 contains 13 residues. The CDR3 bases are TGTGCCAGCAGCCCCAGCGGTCCCTACGAGCAGTACTTC. Translating gives CASSPSGPYEQYF.

The chain combines TRBV18 with TRBJ1-2; D is possibly TRBD1 (6 bases). CDR1 is KGHSH, CDR2 LQKENI, per germline. Trimming cost V 2 bases and J 7 bases, with 17 bases left between them. This CDR3 is 15 amino acids long. CDR3 coding DNA: TGTGCCAGCTCACCAGGAACAGGGTATATGAGTGGCTACACCTTC. It is translated as CASSPGTGYMSGYTF.

The count of this clone is one. CDR3 DNA sequence: TGTGCCAGCAGGGCGGGACAGGGCCCCACTGAAGCTTTCTTT. Protein: CASRAGQGPTEAFF. The V and J genes are TRBV2 and TRBJ1-1, with 9 positions matching TRBD1. The CDR3 has 14 residues. Germline lookup yields CDR1 SNHLY and CDR2 FYNNEI. The V segment lost 6 bases and the J segment 4 bases; nucleotides outside the gene matches: 6.

The chain joins TRBV2 to TRBJ2-1; possible D gene TRBD2, 5 bases. The CDR3 runs 15 residues. In germline, CDR1 is SNHLY, CDR2 FYNNEI. The V end was cut by 0 bases, the J end by 4 bases, with 10 bases between. The CDR3 loop is CASSEARLAYNEQFF. In nucleotides, the CDR3 is TGTGCCAGCAGTGAAGCGAGGCTAGCTTACAATGAGCAGTTCTTC.

V is TRBV5-1 and J is TRBJ2-5; TRBD2 matches 9 bases. Germline lookup yields CDR1 SGHRS and CDR2 YFSETQ. The CDR3 extends over 15 amino acids. V was clipped by 1 base and J by 4 bases; unmatched bases: 5. DNA of the CDR3: TGCGCCAGCAGCTTGAAAACTAGCGGGCCAGAGACCCAGTACTTC. Amino acid sequence: CASSLKTSGPETQYF.

The rearrangement links TRBV30 to TRBJ1-4; 7 bases map to TRBD1. This CDR3 has 14 residues. The J segment lost 8 bases and the V segment lost 1 base, leaving 7 bases of the junction unmatched. Germline CDR1 and CDR2: GTSNPN and SVGIG (reference sequence). DNA of the CDR3: TGTGCCTGGAGTGGAGGGGGCATCTACGAAAAACTGTTTTTT. Amino acid sequence: CAWSGGGIYEKLFF. Filled out from reference TRBV30 and TRBJ1-4, the complete variable domain reads SQTIHQWPATLVQPVGSPLSLECTVEGTSNPNLYWYRQAAGRGLQLLFYSVGIGQISSEVPQNLSASRPQDRQFILSSKKLLLSDSGFYLCAWSGGGIYEKLFFGSGTQLSVL.

This chain connects TRBV27 to TRBJ1-2; TRBD1 agrees at 8 bases. The germline gives CDR1 MNHEY, CDR2 SMNVEV (reference sequence). This CDR3 is 16 amino acids long. V gave up 5 bases and J gave up 8 bases; unmatched junction bases: 16. CDR3 residues: CASSTYSGTGISGYTF. DNA of the CDR3: TGTGCCAGCAGTACCTACTCCGGGACAGGAATCAGCGGCTACACCTTC.

This rearrangement joins TRBV3-1 (or the pseudogene TRBV3-2) to TRBJ2-7, with 11 bases that match TRBD1. CDR1 is LGHDT, CDR2 YNNKEL, per germline (reference sequence). Trimming cost V 3 bases and J 4 bases; bases outside gene matches: 5. This CDR3 has 15 amino acids. CDR3 DNA sequence: TGTGCCAGCAGCCAGATAGGGACAGGGGGTTACGAGCAGTACTTC. This translates into CASSQIGTGGYEQYF.

This clone was counted between two and nine times. The gene calls are TRBV18 and TRBJ1-6, with TRBD1 identical over 9 bases. CDR1 and CDR2 (germline): KGHSH, LQKENI. The CDR3 is 13 residues long. Unmatched junction bases numbered 3, after V lost 2 bases and J lost 13 bases. The CDR3 DNA follows: TGTGCCAGCTCACCAGGGACAGGGACCCCCCTCCACTTT. As protein: CASSPGTGTPLHF.